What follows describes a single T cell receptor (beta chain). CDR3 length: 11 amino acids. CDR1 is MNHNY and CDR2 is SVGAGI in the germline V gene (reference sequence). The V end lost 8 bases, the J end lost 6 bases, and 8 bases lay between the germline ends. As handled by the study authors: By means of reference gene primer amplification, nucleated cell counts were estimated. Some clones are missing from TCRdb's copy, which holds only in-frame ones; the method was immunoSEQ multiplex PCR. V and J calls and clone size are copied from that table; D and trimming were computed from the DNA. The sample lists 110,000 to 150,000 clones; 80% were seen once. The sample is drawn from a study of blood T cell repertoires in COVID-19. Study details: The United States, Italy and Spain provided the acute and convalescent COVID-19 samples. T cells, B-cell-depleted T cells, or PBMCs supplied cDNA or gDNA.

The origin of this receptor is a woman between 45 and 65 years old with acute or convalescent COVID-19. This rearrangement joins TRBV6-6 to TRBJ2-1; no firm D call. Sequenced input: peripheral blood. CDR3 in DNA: TGTGCCAGCGGAAGGAGCAATGAGCAGTTCTTC. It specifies CASGRSNEQFF.